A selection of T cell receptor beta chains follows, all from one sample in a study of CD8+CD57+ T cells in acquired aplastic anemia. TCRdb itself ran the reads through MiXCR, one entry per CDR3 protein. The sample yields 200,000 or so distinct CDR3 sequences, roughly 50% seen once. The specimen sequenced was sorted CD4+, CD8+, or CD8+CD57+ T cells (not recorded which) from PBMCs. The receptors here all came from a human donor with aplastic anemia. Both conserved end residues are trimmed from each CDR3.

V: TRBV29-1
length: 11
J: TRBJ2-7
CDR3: SVRDSRSYEQY

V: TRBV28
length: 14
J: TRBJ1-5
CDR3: ASTPLDLGVNQPQH

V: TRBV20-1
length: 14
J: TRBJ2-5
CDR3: SARIRDRGTEETQY

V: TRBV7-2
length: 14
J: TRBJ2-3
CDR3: ASITPLAVFTDTQY

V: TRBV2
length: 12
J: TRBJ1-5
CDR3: ASGGETSNQPQH

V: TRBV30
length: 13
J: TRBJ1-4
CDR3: AWSGGDATNEKLF

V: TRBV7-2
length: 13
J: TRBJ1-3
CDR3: ATPGRDTAANTIY

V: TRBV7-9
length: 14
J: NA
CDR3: ASSFLPAGGNYEQY

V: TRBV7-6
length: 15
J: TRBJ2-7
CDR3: ASSLFEVEAKNYEQY

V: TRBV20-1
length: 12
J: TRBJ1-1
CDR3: SASPTGINTEAF

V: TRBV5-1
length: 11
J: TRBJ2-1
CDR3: ASDTGAYNEQF

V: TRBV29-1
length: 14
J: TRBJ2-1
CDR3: SVDSNRDRDYNEQF

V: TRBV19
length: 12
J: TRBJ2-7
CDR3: ASTDRAGSYEQY

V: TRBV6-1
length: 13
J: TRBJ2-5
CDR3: AISGTGGFQETQY

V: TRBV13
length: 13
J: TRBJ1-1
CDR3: ASSLRGARMTEAF

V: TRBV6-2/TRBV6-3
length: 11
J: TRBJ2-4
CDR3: ASSLARENIQY

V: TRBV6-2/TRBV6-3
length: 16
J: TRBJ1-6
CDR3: ASSWDRVHASYNSPLH

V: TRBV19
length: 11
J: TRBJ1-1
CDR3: ATSTGMNTEAF

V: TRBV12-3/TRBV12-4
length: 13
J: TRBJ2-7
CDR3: ASSLGGDTPYEQY

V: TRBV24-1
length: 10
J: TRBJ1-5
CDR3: ATSDLGWPQH

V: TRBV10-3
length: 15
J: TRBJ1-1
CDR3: AISEIPGGTRGPEAF

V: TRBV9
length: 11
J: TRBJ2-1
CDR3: ASSRRGSNEQF

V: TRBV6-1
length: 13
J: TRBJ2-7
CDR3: ASSEEGGGAFSLD

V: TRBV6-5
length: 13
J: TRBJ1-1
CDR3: ASSLYRAANTEAF

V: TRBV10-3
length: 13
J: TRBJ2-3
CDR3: ATSDPGWYTDTQY

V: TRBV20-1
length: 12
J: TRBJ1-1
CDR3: SARDIQRRTEAF

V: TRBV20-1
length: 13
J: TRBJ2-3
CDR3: GARGWRLDTDTQY